Below are 7 T cell receptor beta chains sequenced from a single sample in a study of blood T cell repertoires in COVID-19. The method was immunoSEQ multiplex PCR; TCRdb's version includes in-frame clones alone and lacks a portion of them. The top ten clones hold around 3.2% of a sample with fewer than 120,000 clones, around 90% of them seen once. The specimen sequenced was peripheral blood. The origin of the receptors is a woman in her forties or fifties with acute or convalescent COVID-19.

This chain uses TRBV27 with TRBJ2-1; TRBD2 matches 8 bases. The ends lost 1 base at V and 8 bases at J; junction bases unmatched: 10. The CDR3 totals 16 residues. Germline CDR1 and CDR2: MNHEY and SMNVEV (reference sequence). The CDR3 nucleotides read TGTGCCAGCAGTTTATGGGGGTCGGGAGGGCCCCATGAGCAGTTCTTC. Amino acid sequence: CASSLWGSGGPHEQFF.

This chain's CDR3 is CASSQGYGYTF. The DNA for the CDR3 is TGTGCCAGCAGTCAGGGGTATGGCTACACCTTC. V usage is TRBV6-5 and J usage is TRBJ1-2, with D perhaps matching TRBD1 (6 bases). The ends were cut back, 5 bases at V and 5 bases at J, with 6 bases in the middle. The CDR3 totals 11 residues. Germline V gives CDR1 MNHEY, CDR2 SVGAGI.

The sample holds one count of this clone. This chain links TRBV18 with TRBJ2-7; 9 nucleotides match TRBD1. With V trimmed by 6 bases and J by 2 bases, 5 bases remained unmatched. This CDR3 spans 14 amino acids. From germline, CDR1 is KGHSH and CDR2 LQKENI. The CDR3 spells CASSRDREAYEQYF. The CDR3 coding sequence is TGTGCCAGCTCCCGGGACAGGGAGGCCTACGAGCAGTACTTC.

The CDR3 coding sequence is TGTGCCTGGAGCGCCCGGGGGGGTGTTAGCAATCAGCCCCAGCATTTT. Translating gives CAWSARGGVSNQPQHF. This chain joins TRBV30 and TRBJ1-5; D is possibly TRBD1 (5 bases). This CDR3 has 16 residues. V gave up 3 bases and J gave up 0 bases, with 15 bases separating them. In germline, CDR1 is GTSNPN, CDR2 SVGIG (reference sequence).

The V call is TRBV5-1, the J call TRBJ2-7; the D is unclear. Trimming took off 0 bases at V and 6 bases at J, with 13 bases between the two ends. The CDR3 spans 14 residues. Germline V gene sequence: CDR1 SGHRS, CDR2 YFSETQ. The CDR3 DNA sequence: TGCGCCAGCAGCTTGGGCGGTTCCTTGGGCGAGCAGTACTTC. It specifies CASSLGGSLGEQYF.

The V gene is TRBV3-1 (or the pseudogene TRBV3-2), the J gene TRBJ1-1; D is ambiguous. V was clipped by 4 bases and J by 6 bases, with 18 bases between them. Germline values: CDR1 LGHDT, CDR2 YNNKEL (reference sequence). The CDR3 sequence is 15 residues long. Written as DNA, the CDR3 is TGTGCCAGCAGCCCTGCTAGGAGTGCCCCGGCTGAAGCTTTCTTT. This sequence encodes CASSPARSAPAEAFF.

The CDR3 region is CASSELEASPLHF. In nucleotides, the CDR3 is TGTGCCAGCAGTGAACTGGAGGCATCACCCCTCCACTTT. This rearrangement joins TRBV2 to TRBJ1-6; D remains ambiguous. V lost 2 bases, J lost 10 bases, and 9 bases lay in between. Germline CDR1 and CDR2: SNHLY and FYNNEI. CDR3 size: 13 residues. The variable domain in full, completed from reference TRBV2 and TRBJ1-6, reads EPEVTQTPSHQVTQMGQEVILRCVPISNHLYFYWYRQILGQKVEFLVSFYNNEISEKSEIFDDQFSVERPDGSNFTLKIRSTKLEDSAMYFCASSELEASPLHFGNGTRLTVT.